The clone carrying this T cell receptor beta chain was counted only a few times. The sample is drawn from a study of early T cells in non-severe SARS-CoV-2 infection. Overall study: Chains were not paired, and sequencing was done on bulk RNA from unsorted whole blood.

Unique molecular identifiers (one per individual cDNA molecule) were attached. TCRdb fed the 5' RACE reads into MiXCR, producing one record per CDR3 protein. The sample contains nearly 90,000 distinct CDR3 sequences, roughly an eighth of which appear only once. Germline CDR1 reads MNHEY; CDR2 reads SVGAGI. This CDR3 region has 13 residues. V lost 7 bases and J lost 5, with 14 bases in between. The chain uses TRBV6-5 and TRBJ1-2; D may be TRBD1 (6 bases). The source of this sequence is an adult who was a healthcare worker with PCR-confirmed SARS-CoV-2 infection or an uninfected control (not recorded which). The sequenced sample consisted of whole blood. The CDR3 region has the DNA TGTGCCAGCAAGGGGGGGGGATTGTATGGCTACACCTTC. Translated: CASKGGGLYGYTF.